Following are 6 T cell receptor beta chains from one sample sequenced in a study of CD8+ T cells in alopecia areata. The treatment is: oral pan-JAK inhibitor, 5-10 mg twice daily. RNA, once extracted, was reverse transcribed into cDNA for use as the sequencing template. Measured with immunoSEQ multiplex PCR; TCRdb has only the in-frame clones, and not every one. This sample has under 350,000 clones, with roughly 60% found just once. The input for sequencing was CD4+ T cells sorted from blood, taken at week 24, from a patient treated with tofacitinib. These receptors came from a human donor with alopecia areata.

This clone was counted only a few times. This chain joins TRBV7-9 and TRBJ2-7; D gene ambiguous. The CDR3 covers 12 residues. In germline, CDR1 is SEHNR, CDR2 FQNEAQ (reference sequence). V was trimmed by 2 bases and J by 2 bases, leaving 4 bases between them. The CDR3 region has the DNA TGTGCCAGCAGCTTAAACCCCTACGAGCAGTACTTC. It specifies CASSLNPYEQYF. The full variable domain, in which reference TRBV7-9 and TRBJ2-7 provide the parts outside the CDR3, is DTGVSQNPRHKITKRGQNVTFRCDPISEHNRLYWYRQTLGQGPEFLTYFQNEAQLEKSRLLSDRFSAERPKGSFSTLEIQRTEQGDSAMYLCASSLNPYEQYFGPGTRLTVT.

The chain links TRBV5-1 to TRBJ2-5; TRBD1 matches 7 bases. Germline V CDR1 and CDR2: SGHRS, YFSETQ. This CDR3 comprises 14 residues. The V and J ends lost 2 bases and 5 bases, in that order; junction bases with no gene match: 6. The CDR3 spells CASSLQGPWETQYF. The CDR3 DNA reads as TGCGCCAGCAGCTTACAGGGGCCGTGGGAGACCCAGTACTTC.

This rearrangement joins TRBV29-1 to TRBJ1-2, with D perhaps matching TRBD1 (5 bases). The CDR3 sequence is 14 residues long. CDR1 SQVTM and CDR2 ANQGSEA come from the germline V gene. The V end lost 8 bases, the J end lost 4 bases, and 20 bases lay between the germline ends. CDR3: CSPPSVGGPYGYTF. CDR3 sequence (DNA): TGCAGCCCCCCGTCGGTGGGGGGACCCTATGGCTACACCTTC.

This chain uses TRBV5-4 with TRBJ1-1; D is possibly TRBD1 (5 bases). The CDR3 is 16 residues long. Germline CDR1 is SGHNT and CDR2 is YYREEE (reference sequence). V dropped 4 bases and J dropped 3 bases, with 19 bases sitting between them. CDR3 in amino acids: CASSPRDLGSDTEAFF. In nucleotides, the CDR3 is TGTGCCAGCAGCCCTCGGGACCTAGGGTCTGACACTGAAGCTTTCTTT.

This clone has only a few counts. This rearrangement joins TRBV9 to TRBJ2-5, with D possibly being TRBD1 or TRBD2 (6 bases each). The CDR3 extends over 15 amino acids. CDR1 and CDR2 from the germline V gene are SGDLS and YYNGEE. V lost 1 base and J 0 bases, leaving 10 bases between the germline ends. CDR3 nucleotide sequence: TGTGCCAGCAGCGTACGGGGGCTAGACCAAGAGACCCAGTACTTC. Translation gives CASSVRGLDQETQYF.

The genes are TRBV5-1 and TRBJ2-3, with D unresolved. The CDR3 loop spans 13 amino acids. The ends were cut back, 3 bases at V and 4 bases at J, with 9 bases in the middle. The germline gives CDR1 SGHRS, CDR2 YFSETQ. CDR3 in amino acids: CASSSVVADTQYF. CDR3 in DNA: TGCGCCAGCAGCTCGGTCGTCGCAGATACGCAGTATTTT.